This T cell receptor beta chain was captured by sequencing in a study of T cells in Graves' hyperthyroidism and ophthalmopathy. The junction had 13 bases not matched to a gene; V was cut back by 5 bases and J by 2 bases. The germline gives CDR1 SEHNR, CDR2 FQNEAQ (reference sequence). The CDR3 has 19 amino acids. Source material for PBMCs was about 10 ml fresh peripheral blood. Amplification of TCR beta CDR3 regions was performed using RNA transcripts as template. Primed by the HTBI set, a first-round RT-PCR was run on the TCR CDR3. TCRdb reanalysed the multiplex PCR reads using MiXCR and keeps one entry per CDR3 protein. The sample carries around 540,000 distinct CDR3 sequences, roughly a sixth recorded once. Details on this clonotype: Its antigen remains unknown.

Whole-study findings and limits: Median prediction lead before ophthalmopathy onset was 6.5 months with the model. In the blood, most expanded thyroid clonotypes above 0.001 appeared as well.

The clonotype originates from a woman under 40 with Graves' ophthalmopathy. The chain couples TRBV7-9 to TRBJ2-6, with TRBD1 matching 9 bases. Sequenced input: blood. The CDR3: CASSRYRDRVATGANVLTF. In DNA form, the CDR3 reads TGTGCCAGCAGCCGTTACCGGGACAGGGTTGCGACTGGGGCCAACGTCCTGACTTTC.